This T cell receptor (beta chain) is from a study of OX40 agonist ivuxolimab in advanced cancers. For the study at large: The dose-escalation group included hepatocellular carcinoma, melanoma, renal cell carcinoma and head and neck cancer. The mean age was approximately 56 years, ranging from about 23 to 79, with 82.7% of participants male. Study-level points and caveats: CD4+ T cells averaged fewer expanded clones than CD8+ T cells.

On this clone itself: The antigen remains undetermined.

The investigators sampled blood at baseline, at cycle 4 day 1, and at cycle 7 day 1. Clones were sequenced by immunoSEQ multiplex PCR, and TCRdb holds only the in-frame ones, with some missing. The sample carries 85,000 to 130,000 clones, over 75% recorded once. V lost 0 bases and J lost 4, with 12 bases in between. CDR3 length: 15 residues. In germline, CDR1 is SGHRS, CDR2 YFSETQ. The material was CD4+ or CD8+ T cells sorted from blood, obtained in a trial of the OX40 agonist ivuxolimab. The chain has TRBV5-1 and TRBJ2-3, with D unclear. The source is an adult with an advanced solid tumor such as melanoma, head and neck, liver or kidney cancer. The CDR3 coding sequence is TGCGCCAGCAGCTTGGTTGTGGGGTCGGCAGATACGCAGTATTTT. It codes for CASSLVVGSADTQYF.